This T cell receptor beta chain was identified in a study of T cells in Graves' hyperthyroidism and ophthalmopathy (dated by TCRdb to between 2018 and 2021). Looking at the study overall: Peripheral blood was sampled at the time of initial diagnosis, prior to any treatment. To identify distinguishing TCR V-J signatures, a discovery cohort of about 100 patients was used, comprising 40 to 45 with Graves' ophthalmopathy and some 60 with stable Graves' hyperthyroidism. An independent validation cohort of about 20 hyperthyroidism patients and about 15 patients who later progressed to ophthalmopathy tested prospective prediction of ophthalmopathy. The approximately 100 discovery patients were divided at random into training and test sets in a 7:3 ratio. In roughly six Graves' hyperthyroidism patients, the study also compared T-cell repertoires from thyroid tissue with T-cell repertoires from blood. Following sampling, methimazole starting at 30 mg daily was given to hyperthyroidism patients, and high-dose intravenous methylprednisolone was given to ophthalmopathy patients. The paper reports TCR Vbeta CDR3 sequencing of 135 peripheral blood samples: 43 ophthalmopathy, 70 to 85 hyperthyroidism and 17 progressor patients.

In the ophthalmopathy patients, disease was moderately to severely active, with a Clinical Activity Score of 3 or more, a NOSPECS grade of 4 or more, and a duration of less than 3 months. Any patient with an uncontrolled infection, another autoimmune disease, pregnancy or lactation was excluded. Diagnoses were established on the basis of clinical symptoms, serum thyroxine and TRAb, thyroid ultrasound, and orbital computed tomography. PBMCs were isolated from 8 to 10 ml of fresh peripheral blood by Ficoll-Paque density gradient centrifugation. Total RNA was extracted using Trizol reagent, and RNA quality was assessed on an Agilent 2100 Bioanalyzer. TCR beta CDR3 regions were amplified from RNA transcripts. The TCR CDR3 was subjected to a first round of RT-PCR using the HTBI primer set and the Qiagen OneStep RT-PCR kit. The libraries were constructed in a second round of multiplex PCR and then size-selected and purified. Libraries were sequenced paired-end with 100 bp reads on an Illumina HiSeq2000. The original pipeline was this. Raw data were processed with SOAPnuke, discarding reads with adapters, uncalled bases, mean Phred below 15, or no exact constant-primer or identifier match. High-quality paired reads were merged using COPE v1.2.5, and each unique nucleotide sequence was defined as a clonotype. Clonotypes were aligned to IMGT TRBV, TRBD and TRBJ reference segments using MiTCR v1.1. Only V-J combinations with frequency above 0.0001, covering about 99% of repertoires, were analysed. The TCS score was defined as the ratio of F50 (clonal expansion) to E x V (chaos), calculated using BLOSUM62-based TCRdist between CDR3 peptides within each V-J. Welch's t-statistics and random forest reduced around 510 V-J features to roughly 13, which were used in a naive Bayes classifier (R e1071). The raw public data were reprocessed by TCRdb itself: fastp quality trimming at Q25, MiXCR clonotype calling, in-frame beta chains only. One record per CDR3 amino acid sequence lists the most common genes and DNA. The V and J calls were determined by TCRdb, not by the authors. For this sample there are approximately 400,000 distinct CDR3 sequences; roughly 15% appear just once. Roughly a fifth of the sample is in the top ten clones.

This clonotype was seen repeatedly, ten times or more. The antigen it recognizes is unknown. No much larger clone exists at a distance of one base, and base qualities are not known. The research as a whole found: No statistical method was used to set the sample size in advance, and investigators knew the group allocation. Most expanded thyroid clonotypes (frequency above 0.001) were also detected in blood, suggesting blood repertoires may reflect thyroid immune responses. In cross-validation, a model built on a 13 V-J signature told ophthalmopathy apart from stable hyperthyroidism with under 90% sensitivity and roughly 83% specificity, and in testing the same model reached 80%/75%. In validation, the model predicted progression to ophthalmopathy with around 71% sensitivity and 72.22% specificity, a median of 6.5 months before onset.

The CDR3 has 15 amino acids, counting the end cysteine and phenylalanine. Only the CDR3 DNA stays, 45 bases, in frame from base 1. V is clipped by 4 bases and J by 3 bases, and the sequence between their germline boundaries is 16 bases long. Sequences SGHNT (CDR1) and YYREEE (CDR2) are obtained from the germline V gene (reference sequence). This clonotype originated in a woman between 25 and 40 years old with Graves' ophthalmopathy. This receptor chain uses TRBV5-4 and TRBJ2-5; the D region is possibly TRBD1 or TRBD2, each matching across 5 bases. Sequenced input: blood. The CDR3 here reads CASSLGGREKETQYF. The nucleotide sequence is TGTGCCAGCAGCCTCGGTGGCAGGGAGAAAGAGACCCAGTACTTC.